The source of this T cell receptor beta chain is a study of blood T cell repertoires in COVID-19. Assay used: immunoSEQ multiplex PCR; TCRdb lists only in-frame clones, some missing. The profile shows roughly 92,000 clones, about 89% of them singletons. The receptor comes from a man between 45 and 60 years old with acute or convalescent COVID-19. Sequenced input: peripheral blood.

CDR3 sequence (DNA): TGTGCCAGCAGTTACACCATGGGACAGGGGGCGGATTACAATGAGCAGTTCTTC. This sequence encodes CASSYTMGQGADYNEQFF. The rearrangement joins TRBV6-2 or TRBV6-3 to TRBJ2-1; 12 positions match TRBD1. This CDR3 is 18 amino acids long. In germline, CDR1 is MNHEY, CDR2 SVGEGT. The junction had 9 bases not matched to a gene; V was cut back by 2 bases and J by 4 bases.